This TCR beta chain was identified in a study of response to subunit inactivated influenza vaccine. Notes on the study in general: New T cells are recruited in small numbers by each seasonal influenza vaccination, according to the authors' suggestion.

This clonotype was detected a few times. The antigen is not known. TCRdb fed the RT-PCR reads into MiXCR, producing one record per CDR3 protein. The sample records about 530,000 distinct CDR3 sequences, roughly 13% being singletons. CDR1 is DFQATT, CDR2 SNEGSKA, per germline (reference sequence). CDR3 length: 14 residues. V lost 3 bases to trimming and J lost 2 bases; unmatched junction nucleotides: 6. This material consisted of PBMCs from blood, taken more than 35 days after vaccination. The chain employs TRBV20-1 and TRBJ2-7; 8 bases agree with TRBD2. The receptor was isolated from a man aged 45-65 years who received an inactivated influenza vaccine. The CDR3: CSASSREDPYEQYF. CDR3 sequence (DNA): TGCAGTGCTAGTTCGCGGGAGGATCCCTACGAGCAGTACTTC.